Below are 28 T cell receptor beta chains sequenced from a single sample in a study of blood T cell repertoires in COVID-19 (dated by TCRdb to the early 2020s). To prepare the library, the immunoSEQ multiplex PCR assay was applied. The immuneACCESS repertoire file appears here via TCRdb, limited to in-frame rearrangements. These files lack a portion of the clones; in checked studies, under half of the deficit traces to unresolved V genes, and the cause of the others is not known. The table for this sample lists 200,000 to 250,000 clones; more than 85% of them were counted only once. Approximately 10% of the sample comes from the top ten. Sequencing was done on a sample of peripheral blood. The receptors shown here come from a woman aged 50 to 60 with COVID-19, enrolled during active disease.

The J gene is TRBJ2-3, the V gene TRBV5-1; a weak D match, TRBD2 (5 bases). V dropped 0 bases and J dropped 4 bases, with 18 bases sitting between them. The CDR3 is 17 amino acids. The V gene's germline CDR1 is SGHRS and CDR2 YFSETQ. This CDR3 reads CASSLARLDSLPDTQYF. The CDR3 DNA reads TGCGCCAGCAGCTTGGCTCGATTGGACTCCCTCCCAGATACGCAGTATTTT.

The V call is TRBV4-1, the J call TRBJ1-2, with D tentatively TRBD1 (6 bases). The CDR3 covers 15 residues. With 1 base removed from V and 9 bases from J, the gap between germline ends came to 18 bases. The germline gives CDR1 MGHRA, CDR2 YSYEKL. The CDR3, as DNA: TGCGCCAGCAGCCAAGTCGGGACCTACAGGGAGAGCTACACCTTC. Protein: CASSQVGTYRESYTF.

The J gene is TRBJ1-5, the V gene TRBV4-2; TRBD1 agrees at 7 bases. In germline, CDR1 is LGHNA, CDR2 YNFKEQ. This CDR3 has 14 amino acids. J lost 11 bases, V lost 1 base, and 8 bases had no gene match. The CDR3 DNA reads as TGTGCCAGCAGCCAAGGGACAGGTGTGTTGGCCCAGCATTTT. Its protein is CASSQGTGVLAQHF.

The chain has TRBV7-2 and TRBJ1-2, with D maybe TRBD1 (5 bases). This CDR3 is built from 14 residues. V was trimmed by 5 bases and J by 8 bases, leaving 18 bases between them. Germline V gives CDR1 SGHTA, CDR2 FQGNSA. CDR3 region: CASSPGNTHWGYTF. CDR3 nucleotides: TGTGCCAGCAGCCCAGGGAACACCCACTGGGGCTACACCTTC.

Notes on this clone: Other DNA sequences of this sample code for an identical CDR3. The chain links TRBV5-1 to TRBJ1-3; possibly TRBD1 for D (6 bases). Germline V lookup: CDR1 SGHRS, CDR2 YFSETQ. This CDR3 contains 14 residues. V lost 5 bases and J 0 bases, leaving 9 bases between the germline ends. This CDR3 reads CASSPQGSGNTIYF. The DNA of the CDR3 is TGCGCCAGCAGTCCACAGGGCTCTGGAAACACCATATATTTT.

The chain has TRBV11-2 and TRBJ1-6, with D hard to call. The CDR3 consists of 15 residues. Germline V gene data show CDR1 as SGHAT and CDR2 as FQNNGV. V lost 1 base and J lost 4, with 8 bases in between. CDR3 in amino acids: CASSLGRTYNSPLHF. The CDR3, as DNA: TGTGCCAGCAGCTTAGGTCGAACTTATAATTCACCCCTCCACTTT.

The chain joins TRBV7-2 to TRBJ2-2; 8 bases match TRBD2. Germline trimming cut 3 bases from V and 2 bases from J; bases unmatched to any gene: 2. Per the germline V gene, CDR1 is SGHTA and CDR2 is FQGNSA. This CDR3 has 15 residues. In DNA, the CDR3 is TGTGCCAGCAGCTTGGCGGGGGGCAACACCGGGGAGCTGTTTTTT. It specifies CASSLAGGNTGELFF.

There are a few counts of this clone. The V gene is TRBV10-1, the J gene TRBJ1-3; 10 nucleotides line up with TRBD1. The V gene's germline CDR1 is WNHNN and CDR2 SYGVQD (reference sequence). The CDR3 is 18 residues long. V lost 0 bases to trimming and J lost 4 bases; unmatched junction nucleotides: 9. Here the CDR3 reads CASSESTEGQGIGNTIYF. The CDR3 DNA sequence: TGCGCCAGCAGTGAGTCGACAGAGGGACAGGGGATAGGAAACACCATATATTTT.

The chain links TRBV6-5 to TRBJ1-3; 10 bases fit TRBD1. Germline lookup yields CDR1 MNHEY and CDR2 SVGAGI. The length of the CDR3 is 15 residues. J lost 3 bases, V lost 7 bases, and 6 bases had no gene match. The CDR3 region has the DNA TGTGCCAGCACCCGGGACAGGGGAAGTGGAAACACCATATATTTT. Residues: CASTRDRGSGNTIYF.

This chain links TRBV7-8 with TRBJ1-6, with D perhaps TRBD1 (6 bases). Trimming took 2 bases from V and 6 from J, leaving 14 bases between them. The germline V gene encodes CDR1 SGHVS and CDR2 FQNEAQ. CDR3 length: 16 amino acids. Here the CDR3 reads CASSLYQGRGNSPLHF. CDR3 nucleotides: TGTGCCAGCAGCTTATATCAGGGGCGCGGTAATTCACCCCTCCACTTT.

The V gene is TRBV7-2, the J gene TRBJ1-3; unclear D gene. Germline V CDR1 and CDR2: SGHTA, FQGNSA. This CDR3 is built from 12 residues. V shed 8 bases and J shed 0 bases, with 5 bases lying between them. DNA of the CDR3: TGTGCCAGCGGGAGCTCTGGAAACACCATATATTTT. Translated, it gives CASGSSGNTIYF. The variable domain in full, completed from reference TRBV7-2 and TRBJ1-3, reads GAGVSQSPSNKVTEKGKDVELRCDPISGHTALYWYRQSLGQGLEFLIYFQGNSAPDKSGLPSDRFSAERTGGSVSTLTIQRTQQEDSAVYLCASGSSGNTIYFGEGSWLTVV.

The chain joins TRBV10-2 to TRBJ2-3; 10 bases are a match to TRBD1. The CDR3 loop spans 15 amino acids. The germline gives CDR1 WSHSY, CDR2 SAAADI. The J segment lost 4 bases and the V segment lost 10 bases, leaving 11 bases of the junction unmatched. The CDR3 coding sequence is TGCGCCACCACCGGGGACAGGGGTGTCTCAGATACGCAGTATTTT. Translation: CATTGDRGVSDTQYF.

The rearrangement uses TRBV6-1 and TRBJ2-2; D perhaps matches TRBD2 (7 bases). This CDR3 is built from 15 residues. The germline V gene has CDR1 MNHNS and CDR2 SASEGT. V shed 3 bases and J shed 4 bases, with 12 bases lying between them. This CDR3 is CASSEGGPGTGELFF. The DNA for the CDR3 is TGTGCCAGCAGTGAGGGGGGGCCGGGCACCGGGGAGCTGTTTTTT.

This clone was observed once. The V and J genes are TRBV29-1 and TRBJ2-7; TRBD1 matches at 7 bases. Trimming removed 6 bases from V and 0 bases from J; junction bases left unmatched: 14. Germline loops: CDR1 SQVTM, CDR2 ANQGSEA. The CDR3 is made up of 16 amino acids. CDR3 coding DNA: TGCAGCGTACGCCGCCCCCAGGGGGATAACTCCTACGAGCAGTACTTC. The encoded protein is CSVRRPQGDNSYEQYF.

The V call is TRBV12-5, the J call TRBJ1-6, with a possible D match to TRBD1 (5 bases). This CDR3 region has 17 residues. Trimming removed 7 bases from V and 4 bases from J, with 20 bases in between. CDR1 LGHNT and CDR2 FRNRAP come from the germline V gene. CDR3: CASANRGMSRYNSPLHF. In DNA form, the CDR3 reads TGTGCTAGTGCTAATCGGGGGATGAGCCGTTATAATTCACCCCTCCACTTT.

This chain links TRBV11-3 with TRBJ2-7, with D perhaps matching TRBD1 (5 bases). CDR1 and CDR2 (germline): SGHNT, YENEEA. V gave up 3 bases and J gave up 3 bases, with 12 bases separating them. The CDR3 consists of 14 residues. The CDR3 loop is CASSLSRTFYEQYF. The CDR3 bases are TGTGCCAGCAGCTTGTCAAGGACATTCTACGAGCAGTACTTC.

The chain carries TRBV24-1 and TRBJ2-1; D unclear. This CDR3 comprises 11 residues. The germline gives CDR1 KGHDR, CDR2 SFDVKD. The germline V and J ends were trimmed by 0 bases and 10 bases, with 3 bases remaining between them. CDR3 sequence: CATSDLTEQFF. In nucleotides, the CDR3 is TGTGCCACCAGTGATTTGACAGAGCAGTTCTTC.

The chain is built from TRBV7-3 and TRBJ2-1, with TRBD1 matching 7 bases. The CDR3 extends over 15 amino acids. CDR1 SGHTA and CDR2 FQGTGA come from the germline V gene. J was trimmed by 4 bases and V by 0 bases; bases with no gene match: 3. The CDR3 region has the DNA TGTGCCAGCAGCTTAACAGGGGGCTATTACAATGAGCAGTTCTTC. Translation: CASSLTGGYYNEQFF.

The chain carries TRBV5-5 and TRBJ2-7; possibly TRBD2 for D (5 bases). The CDR3 consists of 13 residues. The germline gives CDR1 SGHKS, CDR2 YYEKEE (reference sequence). With 1 base removed from V and 5 bases from J, the gap between germline ends came to 10 bases. The CDR3 spells CASSLWLLDEQYV. The CDR3 DNA is TGTGCCAGCAGCTTGTGGTTACTAGACGAGCAGTACGTC.

The V gene is TRBV28, the J gene TRBJ1-1; tentatively, D is TRBD1 (5 bases). The V gene's germline CDR1 is MDHEN and CDR2 SYDVKM. The CDR3 has 17 amino acids. V lost 3 bases, J lost 0 bases, and 17 bases lay in between. The CDR3 region is CASSFPRGGRVNTEAFF. Here the CDR3 DNA reads TGTGCCAGCAGTTTCCCCCGCGGGGGGAGGGTGAACACTGAAGCTTTCTTT.

This chain uses TRBV10-3 with TRBJ1-5; 7 bases line up with TRBD1. CDR3 length: 13 residues. In germline, CDR1 is ENHRY, CDR2 SYGVKD. V lost 11 bases, J lost 7 bases, and 11 bases stayed unmatched. CDR3 protein: CASEGSRGQPQHF. The DNA of the CDR3 is TGTGCCTCCGAAGGGTCCAGGGGGCAGCCCCAGCATTTT.

V gene TRBV28 combines with J gene TRBJ1-4; 8 bases fit TRBD1. V was clipped by 3 bases and J by 11 bases; unmatched bases: 8. Germline lookup yields CDR1 MDHEN and CDR2 SYDVKM. The CDR3 has 14 residues. In nucleotides, the CDR3 is TGTGCCAGCAGTTTCATCAGGGGGCGCGGGAAACTGTTTTTT. It yields the protein CASSFIRGRGKLFF.

The sample holds one count of this clone. V and J are TRBV15 and TRBJ1-6; D not resolved. The CDR3 contains 15 residues. The V and J ends lost 1 base and 10 bases respectively, with 14 bases between them. Germline CDR1 is LNHNV and CDR2 is YYDKDF (reference sequence). In DNA, the CDR3 is TGTGCCACCAGCAGAGTAGGACCCCGGGGATCACCCCTCCACTTT. Amino acid sequence: CATSRVGPRGSPLHF.

This clone appeared a few times. This sequence joins TRBV5-4 and TRBJ2-5; the match to TRBD1 covers 7 bases. The V segment lost 4 bases and the J segment 5 bases; nucleotides outside the gene matches: 8. This CDR3 is built from 14 residues. Germline V CDR1 and CDR2: SGHNT, YYREEE (reference sequence). CDR3 in amino acids: CASSLTGLGETQYF. CDR3 DNA: TGTGCCAGCAGCCTGACAGGGCTTGGGGAGACCCAGTACTTC. Full variable domain (outside the CDR3, taken from reference TRBV5-4 and TRBJ2-5): ETGVTQSPTHLIKTRGQQVTLRCSSQSGHNTVSWYQQALGQGPQFIFQYYREEENGRGNFPPRFSGLQFPNYSSELNVNALELDDSALYLCASSLTGLGETQYFGPGTRLLVL.

This clone was seen just once. The gene calls are TRBV21-1 and TRBJ1-6; the tabulated D call, TRBD1, remains unverified against the DNA. TRBV21-1 has pseudogene status. This CDR3 comprises 20 residues. The CDR3 is CASSKILRGHKEYYNSPLHF. The DNA for the CDR3 is TGTGCCAGCAGCAAAATTTTGAGGGGACACAAGGAGTACTATAATTCACCCCTCCACTTT.

Concerning this clone itself: At one end, the junction sequence differs from germline, possibly due to a read error. The J gene is TRBJ2-3, the V gene TRBV5-4; D remains ambiguous. The CDR3 is 10 amino acids. In germline, CDR1 is SGHNT, CDR2 YYREEE (reference sequence). The CDR3 sequence: CASSLDELVF. DNA for the CDR3: TGTGCCAGCAGCCTGGACGAGCTGGTATTT.

The gene calls are TRBV11-1 and TRBJ2-7, with 9 bases that match TRBD1. Germline V gene lookup returns CDR1 SGHAT and CDR2 FQDESV (reference sequence). With V trimmed by 5 bases and J by 2 bases, 7 bases remained unmatched. The CDR3 is 15 residues long. CDR3 residues: CASSLNRGRTYEQYV. In DNA form, the CDR3 reads TGTGCCAGCAGCCTAAACAGGGGGCGCACCTACGAGCAGTACGTC.

This clone was observed a handful of times. This rearrangement joins TRBV19 to TRBJ1-6; the D gene is possibly TRBD1 (5 bases). The V and J ends lost 7 bases and 10 bases respectively, with 17 bases between them. Germline CDR1 and CDR2: LNHDA and SQIVND (reference sequence). The CDR3 covers 14 residues. CDR3 loop: CASNTGQGRSPLHF. CDR3 DNA: TGTGCCAGTAATACGGGTCAGGGTCGGTCACCCCTCCACTTT.